One and the same sample provided the 11 T cell receptor beta chains below, sequenced in a study of T cells in women clearing cervical HPV infection. Data came from immunoSEQ multiplex PCR; TCRdb stores just in-frame clones and leaves some out. Across around 19,000 clones, the top ten clones capture roughly 7% of the sample. Sequenced sample: blood buffy coat. The source is a woman aged 18 to 75 with a cervical HPV16 infection that either progressed to CIN3+ or cleared (not recorded which).

As regards this clone: The sequenced fragment ends 3 residues before the CDR3 boundary, so the rest is inferred from the germline J gene. The chain is built from TRBV28 and TRBJ1-4, with D tentatively TRBD1 (6 bases). This CDR3 region has 13 residues. V lost 8 bases and J lost 8, with 15 bases in between. Germline V gene sequence: CDR1 MDHEN, CDR2 SYDVKM. The CDR3 is CASGGQLDEKLFF. The covered CDR3 bases are TGTGCCAGCGGAGGACAGCTTGACGAAAAA.

A note on this clone: The CDR3 end is not reached by the read, which stops 3 residues before it; the germline J gene fills it in. The chain employs TRBV19 and TRBJ2-5, with 11 nucleotides matching TRBD2. Germline assignment: CDR1 LNHDA and CDR2 SQIVND (reference sequence). J lost 7 bases, V lost 3 bases, and 10 bases had no gene match. This CDR3 comprises 16 residues. Incomplete CDR3 DNA: TGTGCCAGTAGTATGTCCGGGACTAGCGGTTCTCGGACC. Translation gives CASSMSGTSGSRT. The complete CDR3 reads CASSMSGTSGSRTQYF. The whole variable domain, remainder taken from reference TRBV19 and TRBJ2-5, is DGGITQSPKYLFRKEGQNVTLSCEQNLNHDAMYWYRQDPGQGLRLIYYSQIVNDFQKGDIAEGYSVSREKKESFPLTVTSAQKNPTAFYLCASSMSGTSGSRTQYFGPGTRLLVL.

Worth noting for this clone: The CDR3 end lies 3 residues beyond the end of the read and is filled in from the germline J gene. The rearrangement joins TRBV6-1 to TRBJ1-6; perhaps TRBD1 as D (6 bases). The CDR3 consists of 16 residues. The germline V and J ends were trimmed by 6 bases and 6 bases, with 18 bases remaining between them. In germline, CDR1 is MNHNS, CDR2 SASEGT. Here the CDR3 reads CASRELTGLINSPLHF. Incomplete CDR3 DNA: TGTGCCAGCAGGGAATTAACAGGGCTTATTAATTCACCC.

The sequenced part of the CDR3 DNA is TGCAGTGCTCTGACAGGGGGCGGTGAAAAA. It is translated as CSALTGGGEK. The CDR3, in full, reads CSALTGGGEKLFF. The J gene is TRBJ1-4, the V gene TRBV20-1; 10 nucleotides agree with TRBD1. The read comes to an end 3 residues before the CDR3 does, leaving the germline J gene to fill in the end. V lost 5 bases, J lost 7 bases, and 4 bases stayed unmatched. This CDR3 region has 13 residues. The germline V gene encodes CDR1 DFQATT and CDR2 SNEGSKA (reference sequence).

Concerning this clone itself: The sequenced fragment ends 3 residues before the CDR3 boundary, so the rest is inferred from the germline J gene. The chain recombines TRBV24-1 with TRBJ2-1; no clear D. The germline V gene encodes CDR1 KGHDR and CDR2 SFDVKD. The CDR3 consists of 16 residues. V lost 4 bases and J lost 0, with 12 bases in between. CDR3: CATSDLDFGSYNEQFF. The sequenced part of the CDR3 DNA is TGTGCCACCAGTGACTTAGACTTCGGCTCCTACAATGAG.

As for this clone: The sequenced fragment ends 3 residues before the CDR3 boundary, so the rest is inferred from the germline J gene. The rearrangement uses TRBV20-1 and TRBJ1-2; 10 nucleotides agree with TRBD1. CDR3 size: 13 residues. Looked up from germline, CDR1 is DFQATT and CDR2 is SNEGSKA (reference sequence). The V and J ends lost 7 bases and 4 bases, in that order; junction bases with no gene match: 6. CDR3 amino acids: CSVPGQGSYGYTF. The sequenced CDR3 bases are TGCAGTGTTCCGGGACAGGGGAGCTATGGC.

Notes on this clone: The CDR3 end lies 3 residues beyond the end of the read and is filled in from the germline J gene. The chain uses TRBV7-2 and TRBJ2-2, with 12 nucleotides matching TRBD1. From germline, CDR1 is SGHTA and CDR2 FQGNSA. The CDR3 is made up of 15 amino acids. J lost 7 bases, V lost 6 bases, and 6 bases had no gene match. CDR3 DNA, as far as it was read: TGTGCCAGCAGGGTGGGACAGGGGGCGGTCGGGGAG. Amino acids: CASRVGQGAVGE. From start to end, the CDR3 is CASRVGQGAVGELFF.

A word on this clone: The read gets to within 3 residues of the CDR3 end, and the germline J gene fills in the rest. The chain is built from TRBV11-2 and TRBJ2-7; 9 bases align to TRBD1. V lost 3 bases and J lost 2; bases outside the gene matches: 2. The CDR3 runs to 14 residues. Germline assignment: CDR1 SGHAT and CDR2 FQNNGV. The CDR3 loop is CASSLGQGTYEQYF. The DNA read from the CDR3 is TGTGCCAGCAGCTTGGGACAGGGTACCTACGAG.

Note on this clone: The read terminates 3 residues ahead of where the CDR3 ends, so the germline J gene completes it. This sequence joins TRBV2 and TRBJ2-1; 8 bases agree with TRBD1. This CDR3 contains 16 residues. Unmatched junction bases numbered 13, after V lost 7 bases and J lost 5 bases. Germline V gives CDR1 SNHLY, CDR2 FYNNEI. CDR3 region: CASTPLRQGPDNEQFF. CDR3 DNA (partial): TGTGCCAGCACCCCACTCAGACAGGGGCCCGACAATGAG.

On this clone itself: Mismatch with germline at one junction end may stem from a read error. The read stops 3 residues short of the end of the CDR3; the missing end is completed from the germline J gene. V usage is TRBV6-2 or TRBV6-3 and J usage is TRBJ2-3; no firm D call. The germline gives CDR1 MNHEY, CDR2 SVGEGT. The CDR3 length is 14 residues. The sequenced CDR3 bases are TGTGCCAGCAGTTACTCGGCCCCTCCAGAGACG. Amino acids: CASSYSAPPET. Given in full, the CDR3 is CASSYSAPPETQYF.

On this clone itself: The read terminates 3 residues ahead of where the CDR3 ends, so the germline J gene completes it. The chain has TRBV19 and TRBJ1-2; 7 positions match TRBD1. This CDR3 comprises 15 residues. Germline V gene sequence: CDR1 LNHDA, CDR2 SQIVND (reference sequence). Trimming removed 5 bases from V and 2 bases from J; junction bases left unmatched: 8. CDR3 DNA, as far as it was read: TGTGCCAGTAGTCGAGGGGACAGACTAAACTATGGC. Amino acids: CASSRGDRLNYG. The whole CDR3 protein is CASSRGDRLNYGYTF.